The table lists the clone carrying this T cell receptor beta chain with many counts. The sample is drawn from a study of CD4 and CD8 cells across lung adenocarcinoma regions. CDR3 size: 13 residues. V was shortened by 6 bases and J by 12 bases, with 18 bases between the two germline ends. In germline, CDR1 is MNHEY, CDR2 SMNVEV (reference sequence). Donors had localized lung adenocarcinoma, a non-small cell lung cancer. Each CDR3 protein gets one entry after TCRdb re-called the PCR reads with MiXCR. The sample contains 23,000 or so distinct CDR3 sequences, approximately 53% of which appear only once. The V and J genes are TRBV27 and TRBJ2-1, with D possibly being TRBD2 (5 bases). The receptor's source is a male donor with lung adenocarcinoma. The CD4 and CD8 labels of this study may be unreliable. Source material: CD8+ T cells from the center of a lung tumor. The CDR3 bases are TGTGCCAGCAGCTTTATAAGCGGTGAGGGGCAGTTCTTC. Its translation is CASSFISGEGQFF.